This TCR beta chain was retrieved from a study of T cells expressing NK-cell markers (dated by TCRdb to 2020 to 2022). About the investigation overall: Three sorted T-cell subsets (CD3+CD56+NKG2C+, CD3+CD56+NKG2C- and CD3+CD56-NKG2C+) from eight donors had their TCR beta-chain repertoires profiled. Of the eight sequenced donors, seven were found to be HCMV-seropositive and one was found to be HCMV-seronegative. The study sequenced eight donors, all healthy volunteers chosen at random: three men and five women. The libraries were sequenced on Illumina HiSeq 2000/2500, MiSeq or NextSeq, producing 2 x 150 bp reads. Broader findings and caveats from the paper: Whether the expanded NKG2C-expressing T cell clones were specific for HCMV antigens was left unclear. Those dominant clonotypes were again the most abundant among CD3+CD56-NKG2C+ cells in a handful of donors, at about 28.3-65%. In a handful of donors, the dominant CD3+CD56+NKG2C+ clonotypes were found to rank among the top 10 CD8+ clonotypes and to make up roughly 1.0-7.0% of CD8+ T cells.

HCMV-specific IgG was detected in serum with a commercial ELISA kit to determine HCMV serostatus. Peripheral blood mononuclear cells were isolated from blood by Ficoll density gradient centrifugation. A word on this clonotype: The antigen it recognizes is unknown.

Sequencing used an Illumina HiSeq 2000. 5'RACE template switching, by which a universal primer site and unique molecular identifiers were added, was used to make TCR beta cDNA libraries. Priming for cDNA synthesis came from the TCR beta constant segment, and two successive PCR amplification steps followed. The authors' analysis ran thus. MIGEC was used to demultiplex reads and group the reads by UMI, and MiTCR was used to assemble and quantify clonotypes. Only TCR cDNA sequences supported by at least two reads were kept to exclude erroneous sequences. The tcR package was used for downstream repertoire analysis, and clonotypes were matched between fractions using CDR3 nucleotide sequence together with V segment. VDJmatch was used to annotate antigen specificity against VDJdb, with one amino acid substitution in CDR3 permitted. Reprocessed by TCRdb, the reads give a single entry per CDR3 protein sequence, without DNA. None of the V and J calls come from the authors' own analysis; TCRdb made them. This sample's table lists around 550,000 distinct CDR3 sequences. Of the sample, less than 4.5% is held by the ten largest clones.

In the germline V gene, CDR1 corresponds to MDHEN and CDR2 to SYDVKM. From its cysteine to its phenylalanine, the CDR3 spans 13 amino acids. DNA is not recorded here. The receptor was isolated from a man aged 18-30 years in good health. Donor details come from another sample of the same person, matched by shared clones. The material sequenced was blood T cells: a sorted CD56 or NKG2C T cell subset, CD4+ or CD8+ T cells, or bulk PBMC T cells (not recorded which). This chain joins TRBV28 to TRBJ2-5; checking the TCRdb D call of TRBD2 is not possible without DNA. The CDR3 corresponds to CASTSGGRETQYF.